A selection of T cell receptor beta chains follows, all from one sample in a study of Graves' ophthalmopathy and Graves' hyperthyroidism. TCRdb ran MiXCR on the multiplex PCR reads and lists one entry per CDR3 protein. The sample shows some 1.1 million distinct CDR3 sequences, about two fifths of them seen only once. The sample consisted of peripheral blood or thyroid tissue (not recorded which). These receptors were collected from an adult man with Graves' hyperthyroidism. Each CDR3 is given with its conserved first and last residue. A D gene is named only where the DNA matches it firmly. Clone size appears in some rows only: once, few, many, or a class for an expanded clone.

DNA: TGTGCCACCAGTGGGTCAGGGCTCAACACCTTC
CDR3: CATSGSGLNTF
J: TRBJ1-2
D: NA
size: NA
V: TRBV2

DNA: TGTGCCAGCAGTTATGGCCTTGCCACCTTC
CDR3: CASSYGLATF
J: TRBJ1-2
D: NA
size: many
V: TRBV12-3/TRBV12-4

DNA: TGTGCCAGCAGCTTAATTGCGGCCGGCCTCTATGGCTACACCTTC
CDR3: CASSLIAAGLYGYTF
J: TRBJ1-2
D: NA
size: NA
V: TRBV5-6

DNA: TGTGCCAGCTCACCACGAGCCGAAGGGCATGGCTACACCTTC
CDR3: CASSPRAEGHGYTF
J: TRBJ1-2
D: NA
size: NA
V: TRBV18

DNA: TGTGCCAGCAGTGGCCCTTTAAGTCCCGGGGAGCTGTTTTTT
CDR3: CASSGPLSPGELFF
J: TRBJ2-2
D: NA
size: many
V: TRBV2

DNA: TGTGCCAGCAAACAGTCAGGGTACAACACTGAAGCTTTCTTT
CDR3: CASKQSGYNTEAFF
J: TRBJ1-1
D: NA
size: NA
V: TRBV7-8

DNA: TGTGCCAGCAGTGACGCGTTAATTGGGGAGACCCAGTACTTC
CDR3: CASSDALIGETQYF
J: TRBJ2-5
D: NA
size: many
V: TRBV25-1

DNA: TGTGCCAGTAGTATAGGAGGCTACGAGCAGTTCTTC
CDR3: CASSIGGYEQFF
J: TRBJ2-1
D: NA
size: NA
V: TRBV19

DNA: TGCAGTGCTAGAGTCCCTGGGACCGGGAGTTTCAACGAGCAGTACTTC
CDR3: CSARVPGTGSFNEQYF
J: TRBJ2-7
D: NA
size: many
V: TRBV20-1

DNA: TGCGCCAGCAGCCCTCTCTGGGGAGGGGCCGAAGAGACCCAGTACTTC
CDR3: CASSPLWGGAEETQYF
J: TRBJ2-5
D: TRBD2
size: NA
V: TRBV4-1

DNA: TGTGCCAGCAGGAAGGGACAGGGCTGGAATTCACCCCTCCACTTT
CDR3: CASRKGQGWNSPLHF
J: TRBJ1-6
D: TRBD1
size: many
V: TRBV12-3/TRBV12-4

DNA: TGTGCCAGCAGCTGGGGGACAGGGATGATTCTACGGGAGCTGTTTTTT
CDR3: CASSWGTGMILRELFF
J: TRBJ2-2
D: TRBD1
size: NA
V: TRBV7-8

DNA: TGTGCCACGCCTTCGGCCCAACCCCACGAGCAGTACTTC
CDR3: CATPSAQPHEQYF
J: TRBJ2-7
D: NA
size: few
V: TRBV10-3

DNA: TGTGCCAGCACCTCGCGGGACAGGGGGCTTATGGCTTTC
CDR3: CASTSRDRGLMAF
J: TRBJ2-6
D: TRBD1
size: NA
V: TRBV12-3/TRBV12-4

DNA: TGCGCCAGCAGCTTGGCCGCGCAGGGCCCTGAAGCTTTCTTT
CDR3: CASSLAAQGPEAFF
J: TRBJ1-1
D: NA
size: many
V: TRBV5-1